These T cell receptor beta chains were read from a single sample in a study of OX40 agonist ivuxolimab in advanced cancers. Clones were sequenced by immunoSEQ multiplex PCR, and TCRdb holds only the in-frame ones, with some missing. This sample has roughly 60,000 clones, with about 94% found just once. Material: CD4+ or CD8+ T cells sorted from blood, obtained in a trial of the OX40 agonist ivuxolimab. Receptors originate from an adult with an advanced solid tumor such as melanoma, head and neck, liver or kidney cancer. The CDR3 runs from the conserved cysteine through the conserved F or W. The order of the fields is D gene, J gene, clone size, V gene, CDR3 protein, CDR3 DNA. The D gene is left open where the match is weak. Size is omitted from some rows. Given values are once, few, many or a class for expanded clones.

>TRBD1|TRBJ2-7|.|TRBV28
CASSQLASGQGPYEQYF
TGTGCCAGCAGCCAATTGGCCAGCGGACAGGGCCCCTACGAGCAGTACTTC
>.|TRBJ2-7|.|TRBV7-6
CASSLGGRRENYEQYF
TGTGCCAGCAGCTTAGGAGGTCGCAGGGAGAATTACGAGCAGTACTTC
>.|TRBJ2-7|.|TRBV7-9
CASSLARGAYEQYF
TGTGCCAGCAGCTTAGCAAGGGGCGCCTACGAGCAGTACTTC
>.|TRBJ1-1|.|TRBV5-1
CASSLDLRTRTEAFF
TGCGCCAGCAGCTTGGACCTACGGACGAGGACTGAAGCTTTCTTT
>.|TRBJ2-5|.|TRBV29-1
CSVVGGNKSPETQYF
TGCAGCGTTGTAGGGGGGAACAAGTCCCCAGAGACCCAGTACTTC
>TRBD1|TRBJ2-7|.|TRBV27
CASSLTYGTGWEQYF
TGTGCCAGCAGTTTAACATACGGGACAGGGTGGGAGCAGTACTTC
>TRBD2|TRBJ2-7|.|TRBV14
CASSQEAGVKLSYEQYF
TGTGCAAGCAGCCAAGAAGCGGGGGTCAAACTTTCCTACGAGCAGTACTTC
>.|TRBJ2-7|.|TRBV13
CASSSTAGLTPLEQYF
TGTGCCAGCAGCTCTACGGCGGGCCTGACCCCCCTCGAGCAGTACTTC
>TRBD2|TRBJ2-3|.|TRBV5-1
CASSLARGTSGRTSTDTQYF
TGCGCCAGCAGCTTGGCCCGGGGGACTAGCGGGAGGACTAGCACAGATACGCAGTATTTT
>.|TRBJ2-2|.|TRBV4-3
CASSQERATNTGELFF
TGCGCCAGCAGCCAAGAACGGGCTACGAACACCGGGGAGCTGTTTTTT
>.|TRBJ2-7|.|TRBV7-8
CASSLAVNPSYEQYF
TGTGCCAGCAGCTTAGCAGTAAACCCGTCTTACGAGCAGTACTTC
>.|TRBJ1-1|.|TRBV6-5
CASTLSVNTEAFF
TGTGCCAGCACCTTGTCCGTGAACACTGAAGCTTTCTTT
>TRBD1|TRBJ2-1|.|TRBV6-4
CASRSRDRGWDEQFF
TGTGCCAGCAGATCCCGGGACAGGGGATGGGATGAGCAGTTCTTC
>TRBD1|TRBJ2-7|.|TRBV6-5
CASSGTGVSYEQYF
TGTGCCAGCTCGGGGACAGGGGTCTCCTACGAGCAGTACTTC
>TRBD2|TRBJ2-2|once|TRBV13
CASSLMTSGRAGELFF
TGTGCCAGCAGCTTAATGACTAGCGGGAGGGCCGGGGAGCTGTTTTTT
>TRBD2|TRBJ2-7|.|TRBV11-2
CASSFSSGRYEQYF
TGTGCCAGCAGCTTTTCTAGCGGGAGATACGAGCAGTACTTC
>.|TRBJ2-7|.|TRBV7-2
CASSLVGSSDYYEQYF
TGTGCCAGCAGCTTAGTTGGGTCCTCGGATTACTACGAGCAGTACTTC
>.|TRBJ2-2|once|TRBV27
CASSGAGELFF
TGTGCCAGCAGTGGGGCCGGGGAGCTGTTTTTT
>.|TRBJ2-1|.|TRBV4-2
CASSQERIMSSYNEQFF
TGTGCCAGCAGCCAGGAGCGAATCATGAGCTCCTACAATGAGCAGTTCTTC
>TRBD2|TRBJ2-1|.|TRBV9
CASSFRREGLAGVDNEQFF
TGTGCCAGCAGCTTCCGACGGGAAGGACTAGCGGGAGTAGACAATGAGCAGTTCTTC
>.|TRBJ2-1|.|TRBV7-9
CASSDSSYNEQFF
TGTGCCAGCAGTGACAGCTCCTACAATGAGCAGTTCTTC
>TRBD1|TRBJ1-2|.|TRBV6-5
CASRPTGDYGYTF
TGTGCCAGCAGACCGACAGGGGACTATGGCTACACCTTC
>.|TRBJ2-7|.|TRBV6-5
CASSYPPGPYEQYF
TGTGCCAGCAGTTACCCGCCCGGACCCTACGAGCAGTACTTC
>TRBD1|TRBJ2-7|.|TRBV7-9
CASSGGQGAYEQYF
TGTGCCAGCAGCGGGGGACAGGGTGCCTACGAGCAGTACTTC
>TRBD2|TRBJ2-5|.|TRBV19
CASSIDGGLASETQYF
TGTGCCAGTAGTATAGATGGGGGACTAGCTTCAGAGACCCAGTACTTC
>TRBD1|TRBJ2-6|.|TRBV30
CAWRPGTVVSGANVLTF
TGTGCCTGGAGACCGGGGACAGTGGTCTCTGGGGCCAACGTCCTGACTTTC
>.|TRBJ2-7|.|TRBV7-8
CASSLGAGYLSHEQYF
TGTGCCAGCAGCTTAGGGGCGGGATACCTCTCCCACGAGCAGTACTTC
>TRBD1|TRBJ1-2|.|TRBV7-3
CASSQGTGYGYTF
TGTGCCAGCAGCCAGGGGACAGGGTATGGCTACACCTTC
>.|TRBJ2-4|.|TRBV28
CASSPRQTAIDSIQYF
TGTGCCAGCAGTCCTCGCCAGACAGCCATAGATTCCATTCAGTACTTC
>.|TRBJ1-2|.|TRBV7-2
CASRGRGRADYGYTF
TGTGCCAGCAGGGGTAGGGGCAGGGCGGACTATGGCTACACCTTC
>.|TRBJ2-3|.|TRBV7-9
CASSPAQYWQYF
TGTGCCAGCAGCCCTGCCCAGTACTGGCAGTATTTT
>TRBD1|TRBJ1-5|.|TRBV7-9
CASSALTGEGNQPQHF
TGTGCCAGCAGCGCATTGACAGGGGAGGGGAATCAGCCCCAGCATTTT
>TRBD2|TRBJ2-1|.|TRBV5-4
CASSLVAGYYNEQFF
TGTGCCAGCAGCTTGGTAGCGGGATACTACAATGAGCAGTTCTTC
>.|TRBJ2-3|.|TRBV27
CATGARTDTQYF
TGTGCCACCGGGGCCCGCACAGATACGCAGTATTTT
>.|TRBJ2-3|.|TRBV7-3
CASSLISTDTQYF
TGTGCCAGCAGCTTGATTAGCACAGATACGCAGTATTTT